Below are 9 T cell receptor beta chains sequenced from a single sample in a study of blood T cell repertoires in COVID-19. TCRdb's table, derived via immunoSEQ multiplex PCR, lists solely in-frame clones and lacks some. The sample shows 270,000 or so clones, roughly 84% of them seen only once. The sequenced material came from peripheral blood. The receptors were sampled from a woman younger than 35 with acute or convalescent COVID-19.

V usage is TRBV2 and J usage is TRBJ2-7, with unresolved D. CDR3 length equals 13 residues. The germline CDR1 and CDR2 sequences are SNHLY and FYNNEI. V lost 2 bases and J 11 bases, leaving 16 bases between the germline ends. The CDR3 spells CASSERRQEWEYF. DNA of the CDR3: TGTGCCAGCAGTGAACGTAGGCAGGAATGGGAGTACTTC.

The genes are TRBV28 and TRBJ2-7; 7 bases agree with TRBD2. Losses at the gene ends were 6 bases for V and 4 bases for J; bases not matched to a gene: 9. CDR1 and CDR2 from the germline V gene are MDHEN and SYDVKM. CDR3 size: 14 residues. The CDR3 protein is CASRISSGGYEQYF. CDR3 bases: TGTGCCAGCAGGATCTCTAGCGGAGGTTACGAGCAGTACTTC.

The chain has TRBV27 and TRBJ2-1, with D unclear. Trimming stripped 5 bases from V and 5 bases from J, with 19 bases between. Per germline, CDR1 MNHEY and CDR2 SMNVEV (reference sequence). This CDR3 region has 16 residues. The CDR3 loop is CASSGLHVNKDNEQFF. The CDR3 coding sequence is TGTGCCAGCAGTGGGCTTCATGTGAATAAGGACAATGAGCAGTTCTTC.

V gene TRBV6-5 combines with J gene TRBJ2-7, with TRBD2 matching over 12 bases. CDR3 length: 15 amino acids. In germline, CDR1 is MNHEY, CDR2 SVGAGI. The ends lost 0 bases at V and 4 bases at J; junction bases unmatched: 1. CDR3 sequence reads: CASSYSGTSGYEQYF. CDR3 coding DNA: TGTGCCAGCAGTTACTCCGGGACTAGCGGGTACGAGCAGTACTTC.

This clone was detected once. The chain is built from TRBV14 and TRBJ2-1; 11 bases are shared with TRBD2. The CDR3 runs 17 residues. CDR1 is SGHDN, CDR2 FVKESK, per germline. Trimming cost V 1 base and J 4 bases; bases outside gene matches: 6. The CDR3 sequence: CASSQGLAGGLYNEQFF. The CDR3 region has the DNA TGTGCCAGCAGCCAAGGGCTAGCGGGAGGCCTTTACAATGAGCAGTTCTTC.

The chain recombines TRBV24-1 with TRBJ2-1, with 13 nucleotides matching TRBD2. V shed 4 bases, J shed 7 bases, and the junction held 6 bases outside the gene matches. CDR3 length: 16 residues. The germline CDR1 and CDR2 sequences are KGHDR and SFDVKD. The CDR3 here is CATSDRTSGSLNEQFF. CDR3 nucleotides: TGTGCCACCAGTGACCGGACTAGCGGGAGTTTGAATGAGCAGTTCTTC.

The chain is built from TRBV28 and TRBJ2-1; D may be TRBD1 (5 bases). Germline V lookup: CDR1 MDHEN, CDR2 SYDVKM. Trimming removed 9 bases at V and 1 base at J, with 19 bases between. The CDR3 covers 16 residues. The DNA for the CDR3 is TGTGCCAGTACTTCAAAGACAGCGATATCCTACAATGAGCAGTTCTTC. Its translation is CASTSKTAISYNEQFF.

The rearrangement uses TRBV27 and TRBJ2-7; 15 positions match TRBD2. The germline V gene has CDR1 MNHEY and CDR2 SMNVEV (reference sequence). CDR3 length equals 16 residues. V shed 3 bases and J 6 bases; nucleotides not matched to a gene: 6. CDR3 DNA: TGTGCCAGCAGTTTCCTAGAGGGACTAGCGGGAGGCGAGCAGTACTTC. Translated, it gives CASSFLEGLAGGEQYF.

Only a few counts were recorded for this clone. This sequence joins TRBV29-1 and TRBJ1-2; D remains ambiguous. There are 11 residues in the CDR3. From germline, CDR1 is SQVTM and CDR2 ANQGSEA. Trimming stripped 7 bases from V and 0 bases from J, with 6 bases between. CDR3 protein: CSGSTNYGYTF. The CDR3 DNA reads as TGCAGCGGTTCAACTAACTATGGCTACACCTTC.